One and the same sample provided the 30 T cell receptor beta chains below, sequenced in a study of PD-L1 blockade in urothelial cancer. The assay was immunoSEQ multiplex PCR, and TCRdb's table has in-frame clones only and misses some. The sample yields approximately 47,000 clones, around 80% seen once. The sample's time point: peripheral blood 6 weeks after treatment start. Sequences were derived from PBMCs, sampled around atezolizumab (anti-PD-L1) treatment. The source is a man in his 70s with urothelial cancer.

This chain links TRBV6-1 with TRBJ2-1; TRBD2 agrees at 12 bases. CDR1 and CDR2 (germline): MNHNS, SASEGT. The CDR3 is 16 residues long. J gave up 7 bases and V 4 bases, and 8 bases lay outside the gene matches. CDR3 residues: CASSGRLAGVENEQFF. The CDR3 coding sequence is TGTGCCAGCAGTGGAAGACTAGCGGGAGTAGAGAATGAGCAGTTCTTC.

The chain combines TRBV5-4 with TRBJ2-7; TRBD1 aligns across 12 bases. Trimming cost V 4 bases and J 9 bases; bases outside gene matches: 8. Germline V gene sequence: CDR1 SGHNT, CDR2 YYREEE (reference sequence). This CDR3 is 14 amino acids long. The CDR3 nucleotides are TGTGCCAGCAGCCTCCAAGGGACAGGGGGCGGGCAGTACTTC. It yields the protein CASSLQGTGGGQYF.

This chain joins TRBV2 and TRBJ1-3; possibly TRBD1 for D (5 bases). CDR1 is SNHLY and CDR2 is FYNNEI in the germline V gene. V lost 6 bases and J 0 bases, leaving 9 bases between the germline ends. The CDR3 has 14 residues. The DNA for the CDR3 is TGTGCCAGCAGGACAGACCTCTCTGGAAACACCATATATTTT. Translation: CASRTDLSGNTIYF.

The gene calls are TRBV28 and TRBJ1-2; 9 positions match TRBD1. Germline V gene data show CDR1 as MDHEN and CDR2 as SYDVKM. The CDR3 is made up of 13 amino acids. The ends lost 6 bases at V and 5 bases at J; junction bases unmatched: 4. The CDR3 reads CASSRQGDYGYTF. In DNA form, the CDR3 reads TGTGCCAGCAGCCGACAGGGGGATTATGGCTACACCTTC.

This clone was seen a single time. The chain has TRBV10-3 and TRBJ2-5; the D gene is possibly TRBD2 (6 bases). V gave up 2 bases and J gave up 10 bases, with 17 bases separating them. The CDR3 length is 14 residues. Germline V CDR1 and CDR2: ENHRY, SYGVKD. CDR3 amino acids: CAISEASGGGGQYF. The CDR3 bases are TGTGCCATCAGTGAGGCCTCTGGTGGGGGAGGCCAGTACTTC.

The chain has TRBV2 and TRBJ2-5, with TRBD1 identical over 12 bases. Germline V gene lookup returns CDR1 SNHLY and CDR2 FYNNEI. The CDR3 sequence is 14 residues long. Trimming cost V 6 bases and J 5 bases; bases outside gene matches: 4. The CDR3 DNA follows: TGTGCCAGCAGGGGGGACAGGGGGCGCGAGACCCAGTACTTC. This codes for CASRGDRGRETQYF.

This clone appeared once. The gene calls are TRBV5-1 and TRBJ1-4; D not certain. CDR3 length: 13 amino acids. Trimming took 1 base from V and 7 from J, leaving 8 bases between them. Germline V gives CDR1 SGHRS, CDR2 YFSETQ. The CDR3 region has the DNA TGCGCCAGCAGCTTGTCTGGTAGTGAAAAACTGTTTTTT. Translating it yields CASSLSGSEKLFF.

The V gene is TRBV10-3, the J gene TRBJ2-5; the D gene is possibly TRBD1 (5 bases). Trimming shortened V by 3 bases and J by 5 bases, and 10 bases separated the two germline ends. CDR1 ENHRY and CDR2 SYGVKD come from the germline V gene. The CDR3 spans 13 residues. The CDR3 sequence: CAISDNPGETQYF. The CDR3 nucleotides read TGTGCCATCAGTGACAACCCAGGGGAGACCCAGTACTTC.

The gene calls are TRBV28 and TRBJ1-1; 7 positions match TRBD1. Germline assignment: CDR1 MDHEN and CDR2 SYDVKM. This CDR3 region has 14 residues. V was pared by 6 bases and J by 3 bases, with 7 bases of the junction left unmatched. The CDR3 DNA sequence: TGTGCCAGCAGGCAGGGGGTTTTTTACACTGAAGCTTTCTTT. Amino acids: CASRQGVFYTEAFF.

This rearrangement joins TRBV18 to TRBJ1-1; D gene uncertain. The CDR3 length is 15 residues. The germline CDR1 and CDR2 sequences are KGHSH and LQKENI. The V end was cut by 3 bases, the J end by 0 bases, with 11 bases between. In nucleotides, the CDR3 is TGTGCCAGCTCACCCATGGGCGGGGTGAACACTGAAGCTTTCTTT. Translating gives CASSPMGGVNTEAFF. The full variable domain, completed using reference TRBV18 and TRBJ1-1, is NAGVMQNPRHLVRRRGQEARLRCSPMKGHSHVYWYRQLPEEGLKFMVYLQKENIIDESGMPKERFSAEFPKEGPSILRIQQVVRGDSAAYFCASSPMGGVNTEAFFGQGTRLTVV.

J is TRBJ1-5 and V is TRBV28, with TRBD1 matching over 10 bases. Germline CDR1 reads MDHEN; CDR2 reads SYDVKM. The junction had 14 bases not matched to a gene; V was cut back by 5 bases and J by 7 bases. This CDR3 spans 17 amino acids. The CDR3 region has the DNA TGTGCCAGCAGTAAGGGGACAGGGGTGGGTTTCGGGCAGCCCCAGCATTTT. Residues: CASSKGTGVGFGQPQHF.

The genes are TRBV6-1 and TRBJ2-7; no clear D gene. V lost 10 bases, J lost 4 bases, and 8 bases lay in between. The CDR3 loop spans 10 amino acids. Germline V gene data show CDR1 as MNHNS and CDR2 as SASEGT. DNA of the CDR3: TGTGCCACCACAATGTACGAGCAGTACTTC. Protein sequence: CATTMYEQYF.

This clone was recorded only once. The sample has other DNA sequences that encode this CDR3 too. This CDR3 reads CASSIASGLAKNIQYF. The DNA of the CDR3 is TGTGCCAGTAGTATCGCTAGCGGGTTAGCCAAAAACATTCAGTACTTC. The chain has TRBV19 and TRBJ2-4, with 8 bases aligning to TRBD2. This CDR3 comprises 16 residues. Germline-derived CDR1 and CDR2 are LNHDA and SQIVND (reference sequence). The V gene end was trimmed by 3 bases and the J gene end by 0 bases; junction bases not matched to a gene: 4. Using reference TRBV19 and TRBJ2-4 for the parts outside the CDR3, the full variable domain is DGGITQSPKYLFRKEGQNVTLSCEQNLNHDAMYWYRQDPGQGLRLIYYSQIVNDFQKGDIAEGYSVSREKKESFPLTVTSAQKNPTAFYLCASSIASGLAKNIQYFGAGTRLSVL.

The CDR3: CASSLNLGQTNTEAFF. CDR3 nucleotides: TGTGCCAGCAGCTTAAACTTAGGACAGACGAACACTGAAGCTTTCTTT. The rearrangement links TRBV7-8 to TRBJ1-1; perhaps TRBD1 as D (6 bases). V gave up 2 bases and J gave up 1 base, with 14 bases separating them. Germline V lookup: CDR1 SGHVS, CDR2 FQNEAQ. The CDR3 loop spans 16 amino acids.

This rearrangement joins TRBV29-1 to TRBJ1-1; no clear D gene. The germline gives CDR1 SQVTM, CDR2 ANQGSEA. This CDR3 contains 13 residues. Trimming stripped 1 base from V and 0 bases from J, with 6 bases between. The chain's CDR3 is CSVEGRLNTEAFF. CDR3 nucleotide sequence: TGCAGCGTTGAAGGCAGGCTGAACACTGAAGCTTTCTTT.

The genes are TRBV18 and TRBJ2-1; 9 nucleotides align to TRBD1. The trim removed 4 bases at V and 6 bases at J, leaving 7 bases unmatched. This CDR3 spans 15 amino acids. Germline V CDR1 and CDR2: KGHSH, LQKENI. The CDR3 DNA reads TGTGCCAGCTCACAAGACAGGGGGTCTATCAATGAGCAGTTCTTC. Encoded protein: CASSQDRGSINEQFF.

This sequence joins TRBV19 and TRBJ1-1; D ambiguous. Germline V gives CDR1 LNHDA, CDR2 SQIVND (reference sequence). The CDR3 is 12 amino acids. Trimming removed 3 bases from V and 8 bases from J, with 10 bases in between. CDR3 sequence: CASSINRHEAFF. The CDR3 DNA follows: TGTGCCAGTAGTATTAATAGACACGAAGCTTTCTTT.

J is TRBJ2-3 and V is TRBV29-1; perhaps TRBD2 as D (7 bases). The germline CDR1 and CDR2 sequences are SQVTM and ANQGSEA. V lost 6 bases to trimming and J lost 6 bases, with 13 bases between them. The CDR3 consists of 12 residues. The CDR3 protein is CSVGGGPDTQYF. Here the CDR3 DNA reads TGCAGCGTAGGGGGGGGCCCGGATACGCAGTATTTT.

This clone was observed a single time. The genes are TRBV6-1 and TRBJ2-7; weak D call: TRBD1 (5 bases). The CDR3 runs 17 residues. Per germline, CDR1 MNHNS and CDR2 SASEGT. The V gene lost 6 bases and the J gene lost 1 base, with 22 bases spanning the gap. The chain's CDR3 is CASREQQGPWGSYEQYF. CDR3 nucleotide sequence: TGTGCCAGCAGGGAACAGCAGGGCCCGTGGGGATCCTACGAGCAGTACTTC.

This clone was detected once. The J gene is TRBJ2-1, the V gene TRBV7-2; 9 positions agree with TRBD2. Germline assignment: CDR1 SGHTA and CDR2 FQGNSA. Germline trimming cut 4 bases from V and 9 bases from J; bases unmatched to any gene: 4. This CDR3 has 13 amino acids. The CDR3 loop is CASSSLAGPEQFF. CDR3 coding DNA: TGTGCCAGCAGCTCGCTAGCGGGACCTGAGCAGTTCTTC.

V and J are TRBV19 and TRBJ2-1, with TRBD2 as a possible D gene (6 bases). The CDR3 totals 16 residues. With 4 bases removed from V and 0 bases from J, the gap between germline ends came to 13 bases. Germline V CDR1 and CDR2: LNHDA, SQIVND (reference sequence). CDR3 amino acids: CASSRHPGGSYNEQFF. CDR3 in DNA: TGTGCCAGTAGTAGACACCCCGGGGGCTCCTACAATGAGCAGTTCTTC.

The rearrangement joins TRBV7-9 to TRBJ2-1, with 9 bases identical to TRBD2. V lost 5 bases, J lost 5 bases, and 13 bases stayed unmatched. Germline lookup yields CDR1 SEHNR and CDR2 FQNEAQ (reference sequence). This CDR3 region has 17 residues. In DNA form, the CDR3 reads TGTGCCAGCAGCCCGCGGGGGTTAGCGGGGGCCAACAATGAGCAGTTCTTC. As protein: CASSPRGLAGANNEQFF.

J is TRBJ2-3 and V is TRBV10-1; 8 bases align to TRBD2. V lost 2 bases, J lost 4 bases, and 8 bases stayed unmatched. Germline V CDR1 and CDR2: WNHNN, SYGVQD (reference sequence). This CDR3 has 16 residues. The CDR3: CASSEPAGVGPDTQYF. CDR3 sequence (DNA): TGCGCCAGCAGTGAGCCAGCGGGAGTGGGCCCAGATACGCAGTATTTT.

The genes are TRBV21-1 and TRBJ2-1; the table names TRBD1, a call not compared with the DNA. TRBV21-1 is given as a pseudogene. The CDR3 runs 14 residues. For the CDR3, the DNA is TGTGCCAGCAGCAAAGAACAGCCTTACAATGAGCAGTTCTTC. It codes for CASSKEQPYNEQFF.

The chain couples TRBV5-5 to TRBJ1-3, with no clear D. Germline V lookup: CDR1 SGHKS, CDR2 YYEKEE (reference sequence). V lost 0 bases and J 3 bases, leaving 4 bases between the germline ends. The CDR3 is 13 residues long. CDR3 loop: CASSLAGGNTIYF. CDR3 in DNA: TGTGCCAGCAGCTTGGCGGGTGGAAACACCATATATTTT.

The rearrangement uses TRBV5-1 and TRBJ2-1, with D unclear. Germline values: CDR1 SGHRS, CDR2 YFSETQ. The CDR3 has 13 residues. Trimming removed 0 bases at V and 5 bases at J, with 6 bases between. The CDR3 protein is CASSLDFNNEQFF. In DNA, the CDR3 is TGCGCCAGCAGCTTGGACTTTAACAATGAGCAGTTCTTC.

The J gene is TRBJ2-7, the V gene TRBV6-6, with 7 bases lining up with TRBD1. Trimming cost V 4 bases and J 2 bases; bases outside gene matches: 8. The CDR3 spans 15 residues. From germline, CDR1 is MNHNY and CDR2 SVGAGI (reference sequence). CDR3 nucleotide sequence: TGTGCCAGCAGTTCAAACCCGGACAGGCCCTACGAGCAGTACTTC. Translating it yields CASSSNPDRPYEQYF.

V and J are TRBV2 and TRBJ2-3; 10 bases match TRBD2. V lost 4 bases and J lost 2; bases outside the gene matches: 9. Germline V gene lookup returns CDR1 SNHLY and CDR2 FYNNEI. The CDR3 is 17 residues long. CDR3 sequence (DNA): TGTGCCAGCAGTGGCCCTCGGAGCGGGAGGGTCACAGATACGCAGTATTTT. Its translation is CASSGPRSGRVTDTQYF.

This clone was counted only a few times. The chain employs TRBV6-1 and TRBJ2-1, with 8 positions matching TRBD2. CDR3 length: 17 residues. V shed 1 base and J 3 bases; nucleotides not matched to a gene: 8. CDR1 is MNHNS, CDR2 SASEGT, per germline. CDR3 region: CASSEDQRESVYNEQFF. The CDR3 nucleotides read TGTGCCAGCAGTGAAGATCAGCGGGAGTCGGTCTACAATGAGCAGTTCTTC.

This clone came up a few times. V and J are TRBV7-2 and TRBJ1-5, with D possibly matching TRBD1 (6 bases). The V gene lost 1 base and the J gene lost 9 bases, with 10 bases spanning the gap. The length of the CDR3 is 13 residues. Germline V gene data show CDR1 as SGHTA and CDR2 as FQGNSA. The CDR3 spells CASSLGQARPQHF. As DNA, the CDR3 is TGTGCCAGCAGCTTAGGACAGGCACGGCCCCAGCATTTT. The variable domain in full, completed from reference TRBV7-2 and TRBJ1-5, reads GAGVSQSPSNKVTEKGKDVELRCDPISGHTALYWYRQSLGQGLEFLIYFQGNSAPDKSGLPSDRFSAERTGGSVSTLTIQRTQQEDSAVYLCASSLGQARPQHFGDGTRLSIL.